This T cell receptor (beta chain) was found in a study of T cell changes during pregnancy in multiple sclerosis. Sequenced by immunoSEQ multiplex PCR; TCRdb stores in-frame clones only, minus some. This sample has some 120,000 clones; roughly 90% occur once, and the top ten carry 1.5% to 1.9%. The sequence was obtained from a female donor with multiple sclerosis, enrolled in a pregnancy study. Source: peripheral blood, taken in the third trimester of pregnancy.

The CDR3 loop reads CASSFTSGGALDTQYF. The CDR3, as DNA: TGCGCCAGCAGCTTCACTAGCGGGGGGGCCTTAGATACGCAGTATTTT. The rearrangement links TRBV5-1 to TRBJ2-3; 13 bases align to TRBD2. Germline CDR1 reads SGHRS; CDR2 reads YFSETQ. The length of the CDR3 is 16 residues. Trimming removed 2 bases from V and 5 bases from J; junction bases left unmatched: 5.